Presented here are 2 T cell receptor beta chains from one specimen sequenced in a study of human T cells and chemical hapten exposure. As to time point: patch test 3, about 24 weeks after DPC sensitization. Treatment of the sample: therapeutic diphenylcyclopropenone sensitization with weekly scalp DPC. TCRdb processed the RACE reads anew with MiXCR; each CDR3 protein has one entry. There are more than 70,000 distinct CDR3 sequences in the sample; about a tenth occur only once, and about 0.95% lies in the top ten. The sample consisted of whole blood, taken in connection with sensitization to the hapten diphenylcyclopropenone (DPC). The receptors here all came from a woman in her 30s with alopecia areata. Some clones in this sample may be carry-over from other donors' samples.

The sample holds a few counts of this clonotype. The chain employs TRBV5-1 and TRBJ2-3; the D is unclear. The CDR3 loop spans 14 amino acids. The V end lost 6 bases, the J end lost 2 bases, and 13 bases lay between the germline ends. The germline CDR1 and CDR2 sequences are SGHRS and YFSETQ. CDR3 sequence reads: CASTGDVPTDTQYF. CDR3 coding DNA: TGCGCCAGCACTGGCGATGTCCCCACAGATACGCAGTATTTT.

This clonotype was detected ten times or more. The chain recombines TRBV28 with TRBJ1-2, with TRBD1 matching over 9 bases. Trimming took 3 bases from V and 4 from J; bases not matched to a gene: 3. Germline V gene data show CDR1 as MDHEN and CDR2 as SYDVKM. The CDR3 length is 14 residues. CDR3 residues: CASSLLDRGYGYTF. CDR3 nucleotide sequence: TGTGCCAGCAGTTTGTTGGACAGGGGCTATGGCTACACCTTC.